This TCR beta chain was identified during a study of T cells in Graves' hyperthyroidism and ophthalmopathy. Study background: Blood from the periphery was taken at initial diagnosis, before any treatment.

General study results and limits: A model of 13 V-J pairs discriminated ophthalmopathy from stable hyperthyroidism.

TCR beta CDR3 regions were amplified from RNA. Primed by the HTBI set, a first-round RT-PCR was run on the TCR CDR3. TCRdb reprocessed the multiplex PCR reads via MiXCR and lists one record per CDR3 protein. The table lists hundreds of thousands of distinct CDR3 sequences, approximately 23% of them singletons. About 10 ml of fresh peripheral blood supplied the PBMCs. This clonotype has at least ten counts. The antigen is undetermined. The specimen was blood. The origin of this receptor is a man between 25 and 39 years old with Graves' ophthalmopathy.

As DNA, the CDR3 is TGTGCCAGCAGTTCGGGACTAGCGGGAAACATTCAGTACTTC. Translating it yields CASSSGLAGNIQYF. This chain connects TRBV28 to TRBJ2-4; TRBD2 matches at 12 bases. The CDR3 is made up of 14 amino acids. V lost 4 bases, J lost 6 bases, and 1 base stayed unmatched. The germline V gene encodes CDR1 MDHEN and CDR2 SYDVKM. Full variable domain (missing parts from reference TRBV28 and TRBJ2-4): DVKVTQSSRYLVKRTGEKVFLECVQDMDHENMFWYRQDPGLGLRLIYFSYDVKMKEKGDIPEGYSVSREKKERFSLILESASTNQTSMYLCASSSGLAGNIQYFGAGTRLSVL.